The 32 T cell receptor beta chains listed next were all sequenced from one sample in a study of graft-versus-host responses after intestinal transplantation. The table came from immunoSEQ multiplex PCR; TCRdb's copy has only in-frame clones and leaves some out. The table shows about 89,000 clones, with more than 85% occurring only once. These receptors are not linked to any known antigen. Sequencing was performed on unstimulated CD8+ T cells sorted from spleen or lymph node cells, taken before intestinal transplant. The receptor source for this set is a human donor who received an intestinal transplant.

The chain employs TRBV4-1 and TRBJ1-2; the match to TRBD1 covers 8 bases. There are 17 residues in the CDR3. The trim removed 0 bases at V and 6 bases at J, leaving 12 bases unmatched. CDR1 and CDR2 from the germline V gene are MGHRA and YSYEKL. The CDR3 nucleotides are TGCGCCAGCAGCCAAGATTCGATGAGACAGGGGATTGATGGCTACACCTTC. Its translation: CASSQDSMRQGIDGYTF.

The V gene is TRBV6-7, the J gene TRBJ2-7; 9 bases match TRBD2. TRBV6-7 is an open reading frame whose function is uncertain. With 4 bases clipped from V and 1 base from J, the junction kept 2 bases outside the gene matches. CDR3 length: 14 residues. CDR3 bases: TGTGCCAGCAGTTCTAGCGGGGTATCCTACGAGCAGTACTTC. This codes for CASSSSGVSYEQYF.

CDR3 protein: CSAIEVGGGETQYF. CDR3 DNA: TGCAGCGCCATAGAGGTCGGGGGAGGAGAGACCCAGTACTTC. The V call is TRBV29-1, the J call TRBJ2-5; D perhaps matches TRBD2 (6 bases). Germline V lookup: CDR1 SQVTM, CDR2 ANQGSEA. Trimming cost V 7 bases and J 4 bases, with 19 bases left between them. This CDR3 spans 14 amino acids.

This rearrangement joins TRBV5-1 to TRBJ2-7, with 10 bases aligning to TRBD2. The CDR3 contains 16 residues. J lost 0 bases, V lost 4 bases, and 7 bases had no gene match. The germline V gene has CDR1 SGHRS and CDR2 YFSETQ. The CDR3 loop is CASSVPTSGDSYEQYF. CDR3 nucleotide sequence: TGCGCCAGCAGCGTCCCTACTAGCGGGGACTCCTACGAGCAGTACTTC.

This chain joins TRBV7-2 and TRBJ1-1, with a possible D match to TRBD1 (5 bases). The CDR3 is 15 residues long. CDR1 is SGHTA, CDR2 FQGNSA, per germline. Trimming left V 2 bases short and J 5 bases short, with 15 bases between. The CDR3 nucleotides are TGTGCCAGCAGCTTAAATGGCTGGGGCAGAACTGAAGCTTTCTTT. This gives the protein CASSLNGWGRTEAFF.

This clone was detected only a few times. This CDR3 reads CASSLGVGGEQYF. The CDR3 bases are TGCGCCAGCAGCTTGGGAGTGGGGGGTGAGCAGTACTTC. J is TRBJ2-7 and V is TRBV5-1; D is possibly TRBD2 (6 bases). Per the germline V gene, CDR1 is SGHRS and CDR2 is YFSETQ. V was pared by 0 bases and J by 7 bases, with 11 bases between. The CDR3 length is 13 residues. Combining the CDR3 with reference TRBV5-1 and TRBJ2-7 gives the whole variable domain KAGVTQTPRYLIKTRGQQVTLSCSPISGHRSVSWYQQTPGQGLQFLFEYFSETQRNKGNFPGRFSGRQFSNSRSEMNVSTLELGDSALYLCASSLGVGGEQYFGPGTRLTVT.

The chain joins TRBV16 to TRBJ1-1; TRBD1 agrees at 7 bases. The V gene's germline CDR1 is KGHSY and CDR2 FQNENV. J gave up 1 base and V 3 bases, and 8 bases lay outside the gene matches. The CDR3 spans 16 residues. The CDR3 DNA sequence: TGTGCCAGCAGCCATGTGGAAGGGGGCTCGAACACTGAAGCTTTCTTT. Its translation: CASSHVEGGSNTEAFF.

CDR3 coding DNA: TGCGCCAGCAGCCAAGCAGGGGGATGGGATGAGCAGTTCTTC. It is translated as CASSQAGGWDEQFF. The rearrangement links TRBV4-1 to TRBJ2-1, with 7 bases identical to TRBD1. Per germline, CDR1 MGHRA and CDR2 YSYEKL. Unmatched junction bases numbered 5, after V lost 1 base and J lost 8 bases. The CDR3 sequence is 14 residues long.

This chain connects TRBV10-1 to TRBJ1-5; 8 bases align to TRBD1. This CDR3 contains 14 residues. Germline loops: CDR1 WNHNN, CDR2 SYGVQD (reference sequence). Trimming cost V 7 bases and J 2 bases; bases outside gene matches: 4. The CDR3 DNA is TGCGCCAGCACTCCGGGACAGGGCAATCAGCCCCAGCATTTT. This codes for CASTPGQGNQPQHF.

This sequence joins TRBV9 and TRBJ2-3, with D possibly matching TRBD1 (6 bases). Between the trimmed V and J ends, which lost 3 bases and 6 bases, there was a span of 11 bases. The CDR3 length is 13 residues. CDR1 is SGDLS and CDR2 is YYNGEE in the germline V gene. DNA for the CDR3: TGTGCCAGCAGCGAGGGGGACCGGGATACGCAGTATTTT. Translated: CASSEGDRDTQYF.

CDR3 nucleotide sequence: TGTGCCAGCAGCTTACTGGCAGGGGGCGAGGTAGATCAGCCCCAGCATTTT. The encoded protein is CASSLLAGGEVDQPQHF. The chain uses TRBV7-8 and TRBJ1-5, with 8 positions matching TRBD1. CDR1 is SGHVS and CDR2 is FQNEAQ in the germline V gene. Trimming at V came to 2 bases and at J to 5 bases, leaving 11 bases not matched to a gene. CDR3 length: 17 residues.

V and J are TRBV27 and TRBJ1-2; 8 nucleotides match TRBD1. In germline, CDR1 is MNHEY, CDR2 SMNVEV (reference sequence). V dropped 3 bases and J dropped 0; count of bases not matched to a gene: 3. CDR3 size: 15 residues. For the CDR3, the DNA is TGTGCCAGCAGTTTCCGGACAGGGACTAACTATGGCTACACCTTC. The encoded protein is CASSFRTGTNYGYTF.

The chain combines TRBV19 with TRBJ1-1, with a weak D call TRBD1 (5 bases). V shed 1 base and J shed 1 base, with 16 bases lying between them. Germline V lookup: CDR1 LNHDA, CDR2 SQIVND (reference sequence). The CDR3 spans 17 residues. The CDR3 bases are TGTGCCAGTAGTATAGTGTTCGGGGGGGATGCGAACACTGAAGCTTTCTTT. Translation gives CASSIVFGGDANTEAFF.

This chain links TRBV9 with TRBJ1-1, with D unresolved. V was pared by 0 bases and J by 3 bases, with 6 bases between. Germline values: CDR1 SGDLS, CDR2 YYNGEE. CDR3 length equals 13 residues. The CDR3 DNA reads TGTGCCAGCAGCGTAGCCGGGGACACTGAAGCTTTCTTT. It specifies CASSVAGDTEAFF.

This clone was observed a single time. DNA of the CDR3: TGTGCCAGCAGCGAGGGGGGGCCTGGGAACACTGAAGCTTTCTTT. Protein: CASSEGGPGNTEAFF. This chain joins TRBV9 and TRBJ1-1; possibly TRBD1 for D (6 bases). The germline CDR1 and CDR2 sequences are SGDLS and YYNGEE. Deletions cut 3 bases from V and 1 base from J, with 13 bases between. The length of the CDR3 is 15 residues.

V gene TRBV19 combines with J gene TRBJ2-5; 7 positions match TRBD1. The CDR3 has 14 amino acids. Per the germline V gene, CDR1 is LNHDA and CDR2 is SQIVND (reference sequence). After removal of 4 bases from V and 1 base from J, the junction contained 3 bases not matched to a gene. This CDR3 is CASSSGQVQETQYF. CDR3 DNA sequence: TGTGCCAGTAGTAGCGGACAGGTCCAAGAGACCCAGTACTTC.

This rearrangement joins TRBV30 to TRBJ2-5; perhaps TRBD2 as D (5 bases). The CDR3 runs 13 residues. Germline CDR1 is GTSNPN and CDR2 is SVGIG (reference sequence). Trimming cost V 8 bases and J 5 bases, with 18 bases left between them. The CDR3 coding sequence is TGTGCCCGAAGTGACGGAGGTGGTGAGACCCAGTACTTC. Encoded protein: CARSDGGGETQYF.

The CDR3 nucleotides are TGTGCCAGCAGCCCCGATCCGGCCCCCAGGAATGAAAAACTGTTTTTT. Translation gives CASSPDPAPRNEKLFF. J is TRBJ1-4 and V is TRBV7-9; no firm D call. Germline V gives CDR1 SEHNR, CDR2 FQNEAQ (reference sequence). The germline V and J ends were trimmed by 5 bases and 5 bases, with 18 bases remaining between them. The CDR3 covers 16 residues.

A few counts support this clone. J is TRBJ2-1 and V is TRBV2; no definite D call. CDR1 is SNHLY, CDR2 FYNNEI, per germline. V shed 7 bases and J shed 7 bases, with 5 bases lying between them. There are 10 residues in the CDR3. CDR3 in amino acids: CASTGNEQFF. The CDR3 DNA is TGTGCCAGCACAGGAAATGAGCAGTTCTTC.

The chain has TRBV7-2 and TRBJ1-1; possibly TRBD1 for D (5 bases). V was shortened by 0 bases and J by 5 bases, with 22 bases between the two germline ends. CDR1 and CDR2 from the germline V gene are SGHTA and FQGNSA. This CDR3 is 18 amino acids long. CDR3 DNA: TGTGCCAGCAGCTTAGCGCTTTGGGTTCGGGGGAAGCGGACTGAAGCTTTCTTT. This codes for CASSLALWVRGKRTEAFF.

This chain joins TRBV11-2 and TRBJ2-1; TRBD2 agrees at 9 bases. CDR3 length equals 18 residues. J gave up 9 bases and V 5 bases, and 20 bases lay outside the gene matches. Looked up from germline, CDR1 is SGHAT and CDR2 is FQNNGV. The DNA of the CDR3 is TGTGCCAGCAGCAGTGGGTTGGATAGCGGGGGCCCTCCGATTGAGCAGTTCTTC. Protein sequence: CASSSGLDSGGPPIEQFF.

The rearrangement joins TRBV4-1 to TRBJ1-3; perhaps TRBD1 as D (6 bases). The CDR3 consists of 18 residues. Germline V gives CDR1 MGHRA, CDR2 YSYEKL. V was cut by 2 bases and J by 0 bases, with 17 bases left in between. The CDR3 protein is CASSQWGLQGDSGNTIYF. DNA of the CDR3: TGCGCCAGCAGCCAATGGGGGCTCCAAGGCGACTCTGGAAACACCATATATTTT.

This clone came up once. V and J are TRBV7-9 and TRBJ1-1, with a weak D call TRBD1 (5 bases). The CDR3 covers 17 residues. With 3 bases removed from V and 0 bases from J, the gap between germline ends came to 17 bases. Germline assignment: CDR1 SEHNR and CDR2 FQNEAQ (reference sequence). The CDR3 region is CASSLPRVGLVNTEAFF. The CDR3 nucleotides read TGTGCCAGCAGCTTGCCCAGGGTGGGTTTGGTGAACACTGAAGCTTTCTTT.

The chain uses TRBV7-6 and TRBJ2-3; 9 bases agree with TRBD1. The ends lost 5 bases at V and 5 bases at J; junction bases unmatched: 2. This CDR3 region has 13 residues. Per germline, CDR1 SGHVS and CDR2 FNYEAQ. DNA for the CDR3: TGTGCCAGCAGCAGGACAGGGGAAGATACGCAGTATTTT. Translation gives CASSRTGEDTQYF.

The chain uses TRBV5-6 and TRBJ2-7; a possible D gene is TRBD2 (7 bases). V lost 2 bases and J 2 bases, leaving 14 bases between the germline ends. In germline, CDR1 is SGHDT, CDR2 YYEEEE. CDR3 length: 15 amino acids. The CDR3: CASSFRGAPTYEQYF. The DNA of the CDR3 is TGTGCCAGCAGCTTTCGGGGGGCACCCACCTACGAGCAGTACTTC. The variable domain in full, completed from reference TRBV5-6 and TRBJ2-7, reads DAGVTQSPTHLIKTRGQQVTLRCSPKSGHDTVSWYQQALGQGPQFIFQYYEEEERQRGNFPDRFSGHQFPNYSSELNVNALLLGDSALYLCASSFRGAPTYEQYFGPGTRLTVT.

The CDR3 sequence: CASSEHRVSTEAFF. Here the CDR3 DNA reads TGTGCCAGCAGTGAACACAGGGTCAGCACTGAAGCTTTCTTT. This sequence joins TRBV25-1 and TRBJ1-1, with D possibly TRBD1 on 6 matching bases. This CDR3 has 14 amino acids. The germline V gene encodes CDR1 MGHDK and CDR2 SYGVNS. V was cut by 2 bases and J by 4 bases, with 11 bases left in between.

V gene TRBV7-9 combines with J gene TRBJ2-2; D perhaps matches TRBD1 (5 bases). The CDR3 contains 17 residues. Per the germline V gene, CDR1 is SEHNR and CDR2 is FQNEAQ (reference sequence). V was shortened by 0 bases and J by 5 bases, with 16 bases between the two germline ends. The CDR3 nucleotides are TGTGCCAGCAGCTTAGCGCGTGGACAAACCTGGACCGGGGAGCTGTTTTTT. This encodes CASSLARGQTWTGELFF. Complete variable domain (other parts from reference TRBV7-9 and TRBJ2-2): DTGVSQNPRHKITKRGQNVTFRCDPISEHNRLYWYRQTLGQGPEFLTYFQNEAQLEKSRLLSDRFSAERPKGSFSTLEIQRTEQGDSAMYLCASSLARGQTWTGELFFGEGSRLTVL.

The chain carries TRBV30 and TRBJ2-3; TRBD2 matches at 8 bases. CDR3 size: 15 residues. CDR1 and CDR2 from the germline V gene are GTSNPN and SVGIG (reference sequence). Losses at the gene ends were 4 bases for V and 5 bases for J; bases not matched to a gene: 11. CDR3 in amino acids: CAWNLAGGGIDTQYF. Written as DNA, the CDR3 is TGTGCCTGGAACTTGGCGGGGGGAGGCATAGATACGCAGTATTTT.

The genes are TRBV9 and TRBJ2-7; D possibly corresponds to TRBD2 (6 bases). The CDR3 runs to 16 residues. The germline CDR1 and CDR2 sequences are SGDLS and YYNGEE. Trimming pared 0 bases from V and 1 base from J, leaving 14 bases between. Here the CDR3 reads CASSVVPSAPSYEQYF. Here the CDR3 DNA reads TGTGCCAGCAGCGTAGTCCCTAGCGCCCCATCCTACGAGCAGTACTTC.

The chain combines TRBV10-2 with TRBJ2-2; tentative D call: TRBD1 (5 bases). Germline V gene data show CDR1 as WSHSY and CDR2 as SAAADI. The CDR3 has 14 residues. Trimming stripped 6 bases from V and 6 bases from J, with 14 bases between. The CDR3, as DNA: TGCGCCAGCAGGGACACGGGCCTAGCCGGGGAGCTGTTTTTT. This sequence encodes CASRDTGLAGELFF.

J is TRBJ2-7 and V is TRBV27; TRBD1 aligns across 8 bases. The CDR3 runs to 14 residues. V was clipped by 6 bases and J by 3 bases; unmatched bases: 7. Looked up from germline, CDR1 is MNHEY and CDR2 is SMNVEV (reference sequence). The CDR3 reads CASSPGGLGYEQYF. CDR3 nucleotide sequence: TGTGCCAGCAGCCCAGGGGGCCTAGGCTACGAGCAGTACTTC.

The V call is TRBV4-3, the J call TRBJ2-7; 7 bases match TRBD1. Trimming at V came to 0 bases and at J to 2 bases, leaving 4 bases not matched to a gene. This CDR3 region has 15 residues. Germline V gene data show CDR1 as LGHNA and CDR2 as YSLEER. The CDR3 bases are TGCGCCAGCAGCCAAGAATCGCAGGGGGCCTACGAGCAGTACTTC. Encoded protein: CASSQESQGAYEQYF.